These 22 T cell receptor beta chains came from one sample sequenced in a study of blood T cell repertoires in COVID-19. Assay used: immunoSEQ multiplex PCR; TCRdb lists only in-frame clones, some missing. The top ten hold about 2% of the sample, which has roughly 87,000 clones, over 75% seen once. The source material was peripheral blood. Receptors were obtained from a woman aged 70-85 years with acute or convalescent COVID-19.

The chain couples TRBV19 to TRBJ1-1, with 7 bases that match TRBD1. Germline trimming cut 5 bases from V and 4 bases from J; bases unmatched to any gene: 7. The CDR3 spans 14 residues. In germline, CDR1 is LNHDA, CDR2 SQIVND (reference sequence). The CDR3 DNA follows: TGTGCCAGTAGTTCCTCCGGGACAGCCACTGAAGCTTTCTTT. It yields the protein CASSSSGTATEAFF.

V usage is TRBV5-1 and J usage is TRBJ2-5, with TRBD2 matching 8 bases. The trim removed 5 bases at V and 2 bases at J, leaving 2 bases unmatched. Germline CDR1 SGHRS, CDR2 YFSETQ. The CDR3 consists of 13 residues. CDR3 nucleotides: TGCGCCAGCAGAACGGGGGGGCAAGAGACCCAGTACTTC. Protein product: CASRTGGQETQYF. The entire variable domain, with the rest obtained from reference TRBV5-1 and TRBJ2-5, is as follows: KAGVTQTPRYLIKTRGQQVTLSCSPISGHRSVSWYQQTPGQGLQFLFEYFSETQRNKGNFPGRFSGRQFSNSRSEMNVSTLELGDSALYLCASRTGGQETQYFGPGTRLLVL.

This clone was observed at least ten times. This rearrangement joins TRBV7-9 to TRBJ2-7, with 11 bases aligning to TRBD2. The V gene end was trimmed by 4 bases and the J gene end by 3 bases; junction bases not matched to a gene: 14. Germline loops: CDR1 SEHNR, CDR2 FQNEAQ (reference sequence). This CDR3 spans 18 amino acids. CDR3 nucleotides: TGTGCCAGCAGCTCACCCCTAGCGGGGGGCCTAGGATACTACGAGCAGTACTTC. This sequence encodes CASSSPLAGGLGYYEQYF.

With respect to this clone: The sample has other DNA sequences that encode this CDR3 too. The chain has TRBV3-1 (or the pseudogene TRBV3-2) and TRBJ2-2; D ambiguous. V gave up 1 base and J gave up 4 bases, with 7 bases separating them. CDR1 is LGHDT and CDR2 is YNNKEL in the germline V gene (reference sequence). The length of the CDR3 is 14 residues. For the CDR3, the DNA is TGTGCCAGCAGCCAAGGTAGAGGCACCGGGGAGCTGTTTTTT. This sequence encodes CASSQGRGTGELFF.

The chain has TRBV11-3 and TRBJ1-5; D might be TRBD1 (6 bases). V lost 4 bases and J 9 bases, leaving 13 bases between the germline ends. The germline CDR1 and CDR2 sequences are SGHNT and YENEEA. The CDR3 loop spans 13 amino acids. The CDR3 sequence is CASSSQGLGPQHF. As DNA, the CDR3 is TGTGCCAGCAGCTCCCAGGGGCTGGGGCCCCAGCATTTT.

In this sample, this clone turned up once. The J gene is TRBJ2-1, the V gene TRBV5-4, with D possibly matching TRBD2 (5 bases). The CDR3 has 15 amino acids. The V end lost 5 bases, the J end lost 0 bases, and 12 bases lay between the germline ends. The germline CDR1 and CDR2 sequences are SGHNT and YYREEE (reference sequence). The CDR3 here is CASRSDWNSYNEQFF. The CDR3 DNA is TGTGCCAGCAGGTCGGACTGGAACTCCTACAATGAGCAGTTCTTC.

The J gene is TRBJ1-4, the V gene TRBV28, with unresolved D. Per germline, CDR1 MDHEN and CDR2 SYDVKM. V was shortened by 1 base and J by 0 bases, with 6 bases between the two germline ends. The CDR3 extends over 15 amino acids. The CDR3 bases are TGTGCCAGCAGTTTATCCCCAGCAACTAATGAAAAACTGTTTTTT. It yields the protein CASSLSPATNEKLFF.

The chain uses TRBV19 and TRBJ1-5; 12 nucleotides agree with TRBD1. Germline V gene sequence: CDR1 LNHDA, CDR2 SQIVND (reference sequence). J gave up 1 base and V 7 bases, and 11 bases lay outside the gene matches. The CDR3 runs 18 residues. The CDR3 DNA sequence: TGTGCCAGTAAGGGGGGGACAGGGGGCGCGGGAAGCAATCAGCCCCAGCATTTT. Amino acids: CASKGGTGGAGSNQPQHF.

This chain links TRBV5-1 with TRBJ1-3; no reliable D call. The germline V and J ends were trimmed by 1 base and 9 bases, with 11 bases remaining between them. There are 13 residues in the CDR3. Germline-derived CDR1 and CDR2 are SGHRS and YFSETQ. The CDR3 nucleotides are TGCGCCAGCAGCTTGACAGCCGGTAGCACCATATATTTT. Translated: CASSLTAGSTIYF.

The V gene is TRBV6-5, the J gene TRBJ1-2, with TRBD1 as a possible D gene (5 bases). This CDR3 has 15 residues. Germline CDR1 and CDR2: MNHEY and SVGAGI. The V and J ends lost 8 bases and 1 base respectively, with 17 bases between them. Here the CDR3 DNA reads TGTGCCAGCGGGGGGACCGCATATGATAACTATGGCTACACCTTC. It is translated as CASGGTAYDNYGYTF.

The rearrangement uses TRBV5-1 and TRBJ1-1, with D possibly being TRBD1 (6 bases). CDR1 and CDR2 (germline): SGHRS, YFSETQ. The CDR3 runs to 14 residues. Trimming pared 2 bases from V and 4 bases from J, leaving 12 bases between. DNA for the CDR3: TGCGCCAGCAGCTTCAACCCAGGGGTCACTGAAGCTTTCTTT. It specifies CASSFNPGVTEAFF.

The CDR3 DNA reads TGCGCCAGCAGCGCGACAGGGGCCCTCACTGAAGCTTTCTTT. Amino acids: CASSATGALTEAFF. The rearrangement uses TRBV5-1 and TRBJ1-1; 8 bases agree with TRBD1. The V segment lost 4 bases and the J segment 4 bases; nucleotides outside the gene matches: 6. In germline, CDR1 is SGHRS, CDR2 YFSETQ. The CDR3 runs 14 residues. The whole variable domain, remainder taken from reference TRBV5-1 and TRBJ1-1, is KAGVTQTPRYLIKTRGQQVTLSCSPISGHRSVSWYQQTPGQGLQFLFEYFSETQRNKGNFPGRFSGRQFSNSRSEMNVSTLELGDSALYLCASSATGALTEAFFGQGTRLTVV.

The rearrangement uses TRBV3-1 (or the pseudogene TRBV3-2) and TRBJ1-5; 8 bases are shared with TRBD1. Losses at the gene ends were 4 bases for V and 2 bases for J; bases not matched to a gene: 1. The germline V gene encodes CDR1 LGHDT and CDR2 YNNKEL (reference sequence). The CDR3 is 14 amino acids. The CDR3, as DNA: TGTGCCAGCAGCCTGACAGGGGGCAATCAGCCCCAGCATTTT. It encodes CASSLTGGNQPQHF.

The rearrangement uses TRBV5-1 and TRBJ1-1; no firm D call. Per the germline V gene, CDR1 is SGHRS and CDR2 is YFSETQ. The ends were cut back, 1 base at V and 1 base at J, with 11 bases in the middle. The CDR3 runs 15 residues. DNA of the CDR3: TGCGCCAGCAGCTTGTACGGGAAGTGGAACACTGAAGCTTTCTTT. It is translated as CASSLYGKWNTEAFF.

The table lists this clone with a count of one. This sequence joins TRBV12-3 or TRBV12-4 and TRBJ2-5, with 9 bases identical to TRBD1. The ends lost 7 bases at V and 5 bases at J; junction bases unmatched: 5. The CDR3 is 13 amino acids. This CDR3 is CASTRQGGETQYF. CDR3 bases: TGTGCCAGCACCCGACAGGGGGGCGAGACCCAGTACTTC.

V gene TRBV19 combines with J gene TRBJ2-1; D ambiguous. CDR1 is LNHDA and CDR2 is SQIVND in the germline V gene (reference sequence). V lost 5 bases and J lost 0, with 8 bases in between. The CDR3 sequence is 14 residues long. In nucleotides, the CDR3 is TGTGCCAGTAGTTTCCCGAGCTCCTACAATGAGCAGTTCTTC. It encodes CASSFPSSYNEQFF.

This chain uses TRBV5-1 with TRBJ1-3; D remains ambiguous. This CDR3 has 12 residues. Germline CDR1 and CDR2: SGHRS and YFSETQ. The germline V and J ends were trimmed by 0 bases and 7 bases, with 5 bases remaining between them. CDR3 in amino acids: CASSLDTNTIYF. The CDR3 DNA reads TGCGCCAGCAGCTTGGACACGAACACCATATATTTT.

This chain joins TRBV6-5 and TRBJ2-3, with a possible D match to TRBD1 (6 bases). V was pared by 5 bases and J by 14 bases, with 17 bases between. The CDR3 has 12 amino acids. In germline, CDR1 is MNHEY, CDR2 SVGAGI. The CDR3 here is CASSKKTGLRYF. The CDR3 DNA reads TGTGCCAGCAGTAAGAAGACAGGCCTCCGGTATTTT.

This chain links TRBV10-3 with TRBJ2-3; 9 bases line up with TRBD1. CDR1 and CDR2 (germline): ENHRY, SYGVKD. The V segment lost 5 bases and the J segment 5 bases; nucleotides outside the gene matches: 8. The CDR3 runs 15 residues. The CDR3 protein is CAISTPGQGIDTQYF. The CDR3 DNA reads TGTGCCATCAGTACCCCGGGACAGGGAATAGATACGCAGTATTTT.

The rearrangement joins TRBV20-1 to TRBJ2-7, with no clear D. V was cut by 3 bases and J by 3 bases, with 12 bases left in between. Germline V gives CDR1 DFQATT, CDR2 SNEGSKA (reference sequence). CDR3 length equals 13 residues. The DNA for the CDR3 is TGCAGTGCTAGTTCACGCGAATTCTACGAGCAGTACTTC. Translating it yields CSASSREFYEQYF.

The J gene is TRBJ1-2, the V gene TRBV5-1; D not certain. The CDR3 has 11 residues. V gave up 2 bases and J gave up 7 bases, with 6 bases separating them. The germline V gene encodes CDR1 SGHRS and CDR2 YFSETQ. CDR3 coding DNA: TGCGCCAGCAGCTTAGAGGGTGGCTACACCTTC. Its translation: CASSLEGGYTF.

The rearrangement links TRBV2 to TRBJ1-1; a possible D gene is TRBD1 (5 bases). Trimming left V 5 bases short and J 8 bases short, with 9 bases between. CDR3 length equals 11 residues. CDR1 and CDR2 from the germline V gene are SNHLY and FYNNEI. The CDR3 here is CASSYAGEAFF. The DNA for the CDR3 is TGTGCCAGCAGTTATGCAGGGGAAGCTTTCTTT.